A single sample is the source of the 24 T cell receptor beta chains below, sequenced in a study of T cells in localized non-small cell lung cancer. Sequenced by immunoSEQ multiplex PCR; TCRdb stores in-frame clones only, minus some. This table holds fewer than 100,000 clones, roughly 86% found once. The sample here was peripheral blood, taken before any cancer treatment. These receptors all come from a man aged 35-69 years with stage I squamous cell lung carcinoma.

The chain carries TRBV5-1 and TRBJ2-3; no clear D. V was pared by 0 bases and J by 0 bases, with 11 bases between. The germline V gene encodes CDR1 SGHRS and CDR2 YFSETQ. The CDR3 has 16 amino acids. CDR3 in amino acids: CASSLGALSSTDTQYF. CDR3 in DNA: TGCGCCAGCAGCTTGGGCGCCCTCTCTAGCACAGATACGCAGTATTTT.

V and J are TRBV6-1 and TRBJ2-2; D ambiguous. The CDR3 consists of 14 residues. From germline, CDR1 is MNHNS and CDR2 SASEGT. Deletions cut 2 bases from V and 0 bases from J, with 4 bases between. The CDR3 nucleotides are TGTGCCAGCAGTGAACAGCCGAACACCGGGGAGCTGTTTTTT. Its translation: CASSEQPNTGELFF.

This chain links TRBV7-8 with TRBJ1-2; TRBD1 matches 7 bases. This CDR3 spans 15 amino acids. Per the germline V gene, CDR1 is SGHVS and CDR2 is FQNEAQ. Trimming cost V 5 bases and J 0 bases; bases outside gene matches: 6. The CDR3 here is CASSTRDRSNYGYTF. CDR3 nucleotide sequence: TGTGCCAGCAGCACCCGGGACAGATCTAACTATGGCTACACCTTC.

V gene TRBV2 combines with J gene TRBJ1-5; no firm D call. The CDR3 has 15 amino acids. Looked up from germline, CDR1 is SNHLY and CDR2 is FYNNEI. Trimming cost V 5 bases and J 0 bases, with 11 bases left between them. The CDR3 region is CASSLQLLSNQPQHF. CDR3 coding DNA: TGTGCCAGCAGTTTACAGCTCCTTAGCAATCAGCCCCAGCATTTT.

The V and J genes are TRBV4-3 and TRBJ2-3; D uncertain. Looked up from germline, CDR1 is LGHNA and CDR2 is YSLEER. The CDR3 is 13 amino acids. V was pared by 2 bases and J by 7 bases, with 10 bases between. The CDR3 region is CASSQTTANTQYF. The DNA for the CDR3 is TGCGCCAGCAGCCAAACCACTGCGAATACGCAGTATTTT.

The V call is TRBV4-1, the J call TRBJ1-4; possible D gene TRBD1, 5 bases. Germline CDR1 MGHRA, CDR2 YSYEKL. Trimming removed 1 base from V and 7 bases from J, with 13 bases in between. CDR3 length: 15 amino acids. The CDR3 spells CASSQVGGAGEKLFF. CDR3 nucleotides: TGCGCCAGCAGCCAAGTAGGCGGGGCTGGTGAAAAACTGTTTTTT.

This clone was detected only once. The CDR3 DNA follows: TGTGCCAGCAGCACCCGACAGGGGGCAGGCACCGGGGAGCTGTTTTTT. This codes for CASSTRQGAGTGELFF. The rearrangement uses TRBV4-2 and TRBJ2-2; TRBD1 matches 10 bases. Germline assignment: CDR1 LGHNA and CDR2 YNFKEQ. With V trimmed by 5 bases and J by 4 bases, 7 bases remained unmatched. This CDR3 spans 16 amino acids.

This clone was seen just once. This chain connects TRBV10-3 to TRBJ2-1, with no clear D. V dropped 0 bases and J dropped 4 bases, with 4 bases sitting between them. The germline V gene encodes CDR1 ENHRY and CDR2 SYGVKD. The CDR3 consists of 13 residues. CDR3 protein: CAISESGYNEQFF. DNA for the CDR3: TGTGCCATCAGTGAGTCAGGGTACAATGAGCAGTTCTTC.

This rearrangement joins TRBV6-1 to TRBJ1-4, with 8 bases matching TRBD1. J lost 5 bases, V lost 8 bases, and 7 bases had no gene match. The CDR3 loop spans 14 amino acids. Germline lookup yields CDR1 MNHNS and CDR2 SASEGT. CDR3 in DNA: TGTGCCAGCTCCCAGGGGGCCCAAAATGAAAAACTGTTTTTT. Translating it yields CASSQGAQNEKLFF.

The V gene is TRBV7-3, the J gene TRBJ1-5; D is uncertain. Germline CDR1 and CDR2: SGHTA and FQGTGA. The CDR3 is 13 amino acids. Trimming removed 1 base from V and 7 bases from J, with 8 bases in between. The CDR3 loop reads CASSLSPEQPQHF. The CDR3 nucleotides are TGTGCCAGCAGCTTAAGCCCGGAGCAGCCCCAGCATTTT.

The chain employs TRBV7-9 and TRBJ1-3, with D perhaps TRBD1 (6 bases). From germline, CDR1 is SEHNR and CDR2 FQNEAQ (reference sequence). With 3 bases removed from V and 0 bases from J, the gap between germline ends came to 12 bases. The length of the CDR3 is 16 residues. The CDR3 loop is CASSFFRGISGNTIYF. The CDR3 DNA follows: TGTGCCAGCAGCTTTTTCAGGGGAATCTCTGGAAACACCATATATTTT.

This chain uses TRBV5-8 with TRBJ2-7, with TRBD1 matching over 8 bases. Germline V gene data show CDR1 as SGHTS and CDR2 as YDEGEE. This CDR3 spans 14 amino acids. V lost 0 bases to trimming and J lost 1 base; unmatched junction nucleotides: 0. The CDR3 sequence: CASSLDRGSYEQYF. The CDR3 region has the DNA TGTGCCAGCAGCTTGGACAGGGGGTCCTACGAGCAGTACTTC.

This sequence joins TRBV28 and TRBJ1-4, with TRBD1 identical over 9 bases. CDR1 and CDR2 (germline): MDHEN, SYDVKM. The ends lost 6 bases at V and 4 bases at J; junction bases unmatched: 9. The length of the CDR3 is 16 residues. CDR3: CASSPAGTGYNEKLFF. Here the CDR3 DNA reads TGTGCCAGCAGCCCCGCCGGGACAGGGTATAATGAAAAACTGTTTTTT.

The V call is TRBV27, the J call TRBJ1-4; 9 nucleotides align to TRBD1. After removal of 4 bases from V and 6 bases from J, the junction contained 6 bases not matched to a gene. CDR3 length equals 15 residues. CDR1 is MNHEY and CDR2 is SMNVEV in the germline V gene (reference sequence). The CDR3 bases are TGTGCCAGCAGTTCCCTACAGGGGGCAGATGAAAAACTGTTTTTT. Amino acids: CASSSLQGADEKLFF.

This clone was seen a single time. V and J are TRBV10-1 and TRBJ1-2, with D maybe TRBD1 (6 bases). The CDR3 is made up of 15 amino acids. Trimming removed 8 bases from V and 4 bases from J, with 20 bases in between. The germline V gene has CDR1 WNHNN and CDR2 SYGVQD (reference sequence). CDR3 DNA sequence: TGCGCCAGCCTGAAGGACAGACTGCACGTCTATGGCTACACCTTC. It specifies CASLKDRLHVYGYTF.

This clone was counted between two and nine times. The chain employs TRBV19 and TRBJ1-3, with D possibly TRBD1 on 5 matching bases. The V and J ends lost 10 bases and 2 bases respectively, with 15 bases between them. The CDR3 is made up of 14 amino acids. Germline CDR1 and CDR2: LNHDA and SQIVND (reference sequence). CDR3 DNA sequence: TGTGCCACCCAAGACGGGGGAACTGGAAACACCATATATTTT. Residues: CATQDGGTGNTIYF.

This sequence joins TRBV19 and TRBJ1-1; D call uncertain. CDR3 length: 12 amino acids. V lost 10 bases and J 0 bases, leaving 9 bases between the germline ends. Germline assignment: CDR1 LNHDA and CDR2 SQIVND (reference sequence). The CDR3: CATRFMNTEAFF. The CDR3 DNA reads TGTGCCACCCGGTTCATGAACACTGAAGCTTTCTTT.

The chain's CDR3 is CASSPVPGLSTNEKLFF. The CDR3, as DNA: TGCGCCAGCAGCCCGGTTCCGGGACTATCAACTAATGAAAAACTGTTTTTT. V usage is TRBV5-1 and J usage is TRBJ1-4; D is perhaps TRBD1 (5 bases). V dropped 4 bases and J dropped 0 bases, with 16 bases sitting between them. CDR1 and CDR2 (germline): SGHRS, YFSETQ. The CDR3 runs to 17 residues. Variable domain in full (rest from reference TRBV5-1 and TRBJ1-4): KAGVTQTPRYLIKTRGQQVTLSCSPISGHRSVSWYQQTPGQGLQFLFEYFSETQRNKGNFPGRFSGRQFSNSRSEMNVSTLELGDSALYLCASSPVPGLSTNEKLFFGSGTQLSVL.

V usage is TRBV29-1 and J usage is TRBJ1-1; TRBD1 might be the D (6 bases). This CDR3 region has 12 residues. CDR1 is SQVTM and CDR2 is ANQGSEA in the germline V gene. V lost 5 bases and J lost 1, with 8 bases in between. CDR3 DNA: TGCAGCGTTTCGACAGGGAACACTGAAGCTTTCTTT. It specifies CSVSTGNTEAFF. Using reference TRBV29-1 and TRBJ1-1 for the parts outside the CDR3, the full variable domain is SAVISQKPSRDICQRGTSLTIQCQVDSQVTMMFWYRQQPGQSLTLIATANQGSEATYESGFVIDKFPISRPNLTFSTLTVSNMSPEDSSIYLCSVSTGNTEAFFGQGTRLTVV.

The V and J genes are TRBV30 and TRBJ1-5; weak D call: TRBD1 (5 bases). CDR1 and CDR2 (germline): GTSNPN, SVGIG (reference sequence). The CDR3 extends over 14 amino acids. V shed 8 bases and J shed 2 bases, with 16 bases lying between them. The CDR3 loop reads CALGGAGRNQPQHF. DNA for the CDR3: TGTGCCCTGGGAGGGGCCGGACGCAATCAGCCCCAGCATTTT.

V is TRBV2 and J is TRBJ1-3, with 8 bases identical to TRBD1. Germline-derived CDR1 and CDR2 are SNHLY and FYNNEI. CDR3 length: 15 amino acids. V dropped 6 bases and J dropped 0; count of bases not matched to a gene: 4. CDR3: CASRDRGGSGNTIYF. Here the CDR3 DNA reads TGTGCCAGCAGAGACAGGGGAGGCTCTGGAAACACCATATATTTT.

Here the CDR3 DNA reads TGTGCCAGCAGCTTAGTTTCAGGCACATACGAGCAGTACTTC. Amino acids: CASSLVSGTYEQYF. V usage is TRBV7-2 and J usage is TRBJ2-7, with D unresolved. V lost 1 base to trimming and J lost 4 bases, with 11 bases between them. CDR3 length: 14 amino acids. In germline, CDR1 is SGHTA, CDR2 FQGNSA.

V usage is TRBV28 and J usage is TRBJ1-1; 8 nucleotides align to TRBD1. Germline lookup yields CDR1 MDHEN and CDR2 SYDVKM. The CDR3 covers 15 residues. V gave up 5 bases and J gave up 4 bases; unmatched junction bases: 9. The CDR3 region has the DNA TGTGCCAGCAGTGTTACAGGGGGGCGGACCACTGAAGCTTTCTTT. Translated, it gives CASSVTGGRTTEAFF.

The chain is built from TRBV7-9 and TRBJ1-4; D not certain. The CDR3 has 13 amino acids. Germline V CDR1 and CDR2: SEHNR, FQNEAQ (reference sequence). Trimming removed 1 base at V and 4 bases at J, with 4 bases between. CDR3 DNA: TGTGCCAGCAGCTTAGATGTTAATGAAAAACTGTTTTTT. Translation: CASSLDVNEKLFF.